This passage covers 13 T cell receptor beta chains from one sample sequenced in a study of spatial heterogeneity in lung cancer. Their antigens are not known. Study-level results: Expanded alpha and beta TCR counts within tumors tracked tumor mutation counts.

Time point of the sample: sample taken at primary tumor resection. TCRdb re-called the 5' RACE reads through MiXCR, storing one row per CDR3 protein. There are approximately 8,500 distinct CDR3 sequences in the sample; under 15% occur only once, and roughly 9.6% lies in the top ten. Sequenced here: lung tumor tissue, sampled at surgery. The source of these receptors is a male donor with early-stage non-small cell lung cancer.

This clonotype was found many times. The size of this beta chain means little, since it is a stray read in a library made for alpha chains. This chain links TRBV5-1 with TRBJ2-1, with a weak D call TRBD2 (6 bases). Germline V gene lookup returns CDR1 SGHRS and CDR2 YFSETQ. This CDR3 has 16 amino acids. V lost 4 bases, J lost 7 bases, and 21 bases lay in between. As DNA, the CDR3 is TGCGCCAGCAGCGCACGACTAGATCGACTAAGGAATGAGCAGTTCTTC. This encodes CASSARLDRLRNEQFF.

Comment on this clonotype: This beta chain appears as a stray read in a library generated for alpha chains; its size is not informative. The chain has TRBV7-9 and TRBJ1-5; D is uncertain. This CDR3 spans 16 amino acids. The V gene's germline CDR1 is SEHNR and CDR2 FQNEAQ (reference sequence). Trimming removed 5 bases at V and 5 bases at J, with 19 bases between. CDR3 DNA sequence: TGTGCCAGCAGCCCGCTCTCTGTGTTGGCGGATCAGCCCCAGCATTTT. Translating gives CASSPLSVLADQPQHF.

This clonotype has at least ten counts. This beta chain represents an off-target read in a library built for alpha chains; its size is of limited meaning. The chain employs TRBV19 and TRBJ2-4; TRBD2 aligns across 14 bases. The CDR3 is made up of 15 amino acids. From germline, CDR1 is LNHDA and CDR2 SQIVND (reference sequence). The trim removed 3 bases at V and 6 bases at J, leaving 1 base unmatched. The CDR3 loop is CASSIGTSGRNIQYF. CDR3 bases: TGTGCCAGTAGTATTGGGACTAGCGGGAGAAACATTCAGTACTTC.

Within the sample, this clonotype is medium-sized. Since it is a stray read in a library aimed at alpha chains, this beta chain has a size that is not meaningful. The chain has TRBV20-1 and TRBJ2-7, with a possible D match to TRBD1 (6 bases). The CDR3 consists of 14 residues. Per germline, CDR1 DFQATT and CDR2 SNEGSKA (reference sequence). Trimming took 3 bases from V and 3 from J, leaving 15 bases between them. CDR3 DNA sequence: TGCAGTGCTAGGCAAGGGGGAGCAAGCTACGAGCAGTACTTC. The encoded protein is CSARQGGASYEQYF.

Ten or more counts support this clonotype. This beta chain is a stray sequence in a library constructed for alpha chains; its clone size is not meaningful. The V call is TRBV2, the J call TRBJ2-5; 8 nucleotides line up with TRBD1. Germline loops: CDR1 SNHLY, CDR2 FYNNEI. The ends lost 7 bases at V and 2 bases at J; junction bases unmatched: 6. This CDR3 spans 14 amino acids. CDR3 nucleotide sequence: TGTGCCAGCACCCTCGGGACAGGACAAGAGACCCAGTACTTC. Its translation: CASTLGTGQETQYF.

This clonotype was counted many times. For a library built for alpha chains, this beta chain is a stray read; little rests on its size. The chain joins TRBV3-1 to TRBJ2-7; the match to TRBD2 covers 7 bases. There are 15 residues in the CDR3. Germline values: CDR1 LGHDT, CDR2 YNNKEL (reference sequence). V lost 5 bases to trimming and J lost 6 bases; unmatched junction nucleotides: 13. Here the CDR3 reads CASSSRGGSGREQYF. As DNA, the CDR3 is TGTGCCAGCAGCTCCCGAGGCGGGAGTGGCCGCGAGCAGTACTTC.

Sample share makes this clonotype medium-sized. This beta chain is an off-target read within a library intended for alpha chains, so its frequency means little. J is TRBJ1-1 and V is TRBV29-1; D may be TRBD1 (5 bases). This CDR3 has 11 amino acids. Germline assignment: CDR1 SQVTM and CDR2 ANQGSEA. V was clipped by 4 bases and J by 6 bases, with 9 bases between them. The CDR3 sequence: CSVVRASEAFF. Here the CDR3 DNA reads TGCAGCGTTGTCAGGGCTTCTGAAGCTTTCTTT. The variable domain in full, completed from reference TRBV29-1 and TRBJ1-1, reads SAVISQKPSRDICQRGTSLTIQCQVDSQVTMMFWYRQQPGQSLTLIATANQGSEATYESGFVIDKFPISRPNLTFSTLTVSNMSPEDSSIYLCSVVRASEAFFGQGTRLTVV.

This clonotype was recorded many times. As an off-target read in a library built for alpha chains, this beta chain has a frequency of little significance. The chain uses TRBV5-1 and TRBJ2-2; a weak D match, TRBD2 (5 bases). The V and J ends lost 4 bases and 2 bases respectively, with 12 bases between them. The CDR3 is 15 amino acids. Germline assignment: CDR1 SGHRS and CDR2 YFSETQ. The CDR3 DNA reads TGCGCCAGCAGCGAGGGCGGGCTAAACACCGGGGAGCTGTTTTTT. It specifies CASSEGGLNTGELFF.

Judged by abundance, this clonotype is medium-sized (0.01 to 0.1%). This beta chain came through as a stray read in a library set up for alpha chains, and its size says little. The V call is TRBV5-1, the J call TRBJ2-3; no clear D gene. The CDR3 spans 16 residues. CDR1 is SGHRS, CDR2 YFSETQ, per germline. Trimming pared 0 bases from V and 6 bases from J, leaving 17 bases between. CDR3 protein: CASSLGALPRADTQYF. CDR3 sequence (DNA): TGCGCCAGCAGCTTGGGAGCTCTACCCCGAGCCGATACGCAGTATTTT.

This clonotype was counted at least ten times. The library was prepared for alpha chains; this beta chain is a stray read, so its frequency means little. This chain joins TRBV7-2 and TRBJ2-1; TRBD2 matches at 7 bases. Looked up from germline, CDR1 is SGHTA and CDR2 is FQGNSA. The CDR3 totals 15 residues. V lost 0 bases, J lost 4 bases, and 3 bases stayed unmatched. CDR3 amino acids: CASSLASGPYNEQFF. The CDR3 DNA sequence: TGTGCCAGCAGCTTAGCTAGCGGGCCTTACAATGAGCAGTTCTTC.

This clonotype was observed many times. A library prepared for alpha chains yielded this beta chain as an off-target read; its size is of little meaning. J is TRBJ1-5 and V is TRBV6-2 or TRBV6-3; no clear D. CDR3 length: 16 amino acids. Germline CDR1 MNHEY, CDR2 SVGEGT. V lost 4 bases and J lost 1, with 14 bases in between. The CDR3 nucleotides are TGTGCCAGCAGTTTCCCCCCGACACCGAGCAATCAGCCCCAGCATTTT. Translation gives CASSFPPTPSNQPQHF.

This clonotype qualifies as medium-sized. This beta chain lies outside the target of a library built for alpha chains; its clone size means little. The gene calls are TRBV20-1 and TRBJ1-5; 8 bases line up with TRBD1. The CDR3 is 15 residues long. Germline V gives CDR1 DFQATT, CDR2 SNEGSKA (reference sequence). Trimming at V came to 4 bases and at J to 4 bases, leaving 9 bases not matched to a gene. DNA for the CDR3: TGCAGTGCTACTAAACAGGGGGGTACTAATCAGCCCCAGCATTTT. Translating gives CSATKQGGTNQPQHF.

Within the sample, this clonotype is medium-sized. The library was prepared for alpha chains; this beta chain is a stray read, so its frequency means little. This chain uses TRBV6-5 with TRBJ2-7; D is uncertain. CDR3 length: 15 amino acids. Deletions cut 0 bases from V and 2 bases from J, with 11 bases between. Germline V gene data show CDR1 as MNHEY and CDR2 as SVGAGI. This chain's CDR3 is CASSYSKTHPYEQYF. The CDR3 DNA reads TGTGCCAGCAGTTACTCGAAAACTCACCCCTACGAGCAGTACTTC.